A selection of T cell receptor beta chains follows, all from one sample in a study of blood T cell repertoires in COVID-19. Clones were sequenced by immunoSEQ multiplex PCR, and TCRdb holds only the in-frame ones, with some missing. The sample shows about 62,000 clones, around 89% of them seen only once. The source material was peripheral blood. These receptors all come from a woman aged 55 to 70 with COVID-19, enrolled during active disease. The conserved cysteine and the conserved F or W are not part of the CDR3 here. Clone size is stated in some rows and not others, as once, few, many or a class when expanded.

clone_size: .; j_call: TRBJ1-5; v_call: TRBV5-1; cdr3_aa: ASSLVGGSNQPQH
clone_size: once; j_call: TRBJ1-3; v_call: TRBV5-8; cdr3_aa: ASSSRGQVAIY
clone_size: once; j_call: TRBJ2-3; v_call: TRBV3-1/TRBV3-2; cdr3_aa: ASSQLPAGVSDTQY
clone_size: few; j_call: TRBJ1-2; v_call: TRBV7-8; cdr3_aa: ASSRSRVNYGYT
clone_size: .; j_call: TRBJ2-1; v_call: TRBV4-1; cdr3_aa: ASSQALRDSEQF
clone_size: .; j_call: TRBJ1-1; v_call: TRBV30; cdr3_aa: AWSAHRALAF
clone_size: .; j_call: TRBJ1-5; v_call: TRBV5-5; cdr3_aa: ASSAWTGTNQPQH
clone_size: .; j_call: TRBJ2-7; v_call: TRBV28; cdr3_aa: ASSGWTGGYEQY
clone_size: .; j_call: TRBJ1-5; v_call: TRBV6-4; cdr3_aa: ASSLQGGQPQH
clone_size: .; j_call: TRBJ1-5; v_call: TRBV19; cdr3_aa: ASSISDSNQPQH
clone_size: .; j_call: TRBJ2-1; v_call: TRBV12-3/TRBV12-4; cdr3_aa: ASTVFNEQF
clone_size: .; j_call: TRBJ2-3; v_call: TRBV6-2/TRBV6-3; cdr3_aa: ASSMVYGSADTQY
clone_size: .; j_call: TRBJ2-2; v_call: TRBV19; cdr3_aa: ASSFPGTSSGELF
clone_size: .; j_call: TRBJ2-1; v_call: TRBV4-1; cdr3_aa: ASRPYSSGSYNEQF
clone_size: .; j_call: TRBJ2-7; v_call: TRBV6-2/TRBV6-3; cdr3_aa: ASSGGTGDLYEQY
clone_size: .; j_call: TRBJ1-2; v_call: TRBV19; cdr3_aa: ASSPSGVGGYT
clone_size: few; j_call: TRBJ2-2; v_call: TRBV9; cdr3_aa: ASSVGGAGFVTGELF
clone_size: once; j_call: TRBJ1-5; v_call: TRBV4-2; cdr3_aa: ASSLDRGRSQPQH
clone_size: .; j_call: TRBJ1-2; v_call: TRBV5-4; cdr3_aa: ASSLGGPSLYGYT
clone_size: .; j_call: TRBJ2-5; v_call: TRBV5-4; cdr3_aa: ASSYERGETQY
clone_size: .; j_call: TRBJ1-2; v_call: TRBV27; cdr3_aa: ASSLSPRGSYGYT
clone_size: few; j_call: TRBJ1-2; v_call: TRBV4-2; cdr3_aa: ASSHLRADSYGYT
clone_size: .; j_call: TRBJ2-7; v_call: TRBV2; cdr3_aa: ASTGAYEQY
clone_size: few; j_call: TRBJ2-2; v_call: TRBV7-7; cdr3_aa: ASSPQGVGIGELF
clone_size: .; j_call: TRBJ2-7; v_call: TRBV6-5; cdr3_aa: ASSWALYEQY